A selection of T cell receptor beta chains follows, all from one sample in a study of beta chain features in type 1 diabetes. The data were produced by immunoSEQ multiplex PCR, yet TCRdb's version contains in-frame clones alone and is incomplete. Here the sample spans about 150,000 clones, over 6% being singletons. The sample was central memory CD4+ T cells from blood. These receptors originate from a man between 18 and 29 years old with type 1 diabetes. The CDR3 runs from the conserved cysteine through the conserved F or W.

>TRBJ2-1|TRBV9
CASSPLLEINNNEQFF
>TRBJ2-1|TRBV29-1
CSAEDRKSYNEQFF
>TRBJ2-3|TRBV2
CASTIGGTSVTDTQYF
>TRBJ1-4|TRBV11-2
CASSPGTGARIEKLFF
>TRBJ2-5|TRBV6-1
CASSGPRTSGSTWGETQYF
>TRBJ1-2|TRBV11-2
CASSFDWTGRRYGYTF
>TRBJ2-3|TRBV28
CASSLSVGGVDTQYF
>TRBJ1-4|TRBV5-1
CASFSGEKLFF
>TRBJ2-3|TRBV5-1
CASSFSPGGDADTQYF
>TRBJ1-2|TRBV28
CASRNSDRFNYGYTF
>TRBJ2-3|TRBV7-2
CASSPLAGLNTDTQYF
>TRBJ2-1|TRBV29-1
CSAASREGNEQFF
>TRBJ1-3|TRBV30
CAWSGGGNTIYF
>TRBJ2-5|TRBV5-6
CASSLGRPETQYF
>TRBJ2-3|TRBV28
CASIKAGADTQYF
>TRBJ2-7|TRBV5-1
CASSPGTSGIISYEQYF
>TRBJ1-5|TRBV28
CASAISGSNQPQHF
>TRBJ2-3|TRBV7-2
CASSSLAGRTTDTQYF
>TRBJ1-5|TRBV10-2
CASSALPGQPQHF
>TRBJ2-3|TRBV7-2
CASSLSPGRENTQYF
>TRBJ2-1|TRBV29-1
CSVPGTSGSVGEQFF
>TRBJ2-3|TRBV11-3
CASSLAADTQYF
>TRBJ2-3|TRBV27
CASSLGSLAGGLDTQYF
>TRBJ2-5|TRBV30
CAWSVRDRRWDETQYF
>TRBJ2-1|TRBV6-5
CASSTSGAGENEQFF
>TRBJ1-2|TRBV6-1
CASSDAGGLEGYTF
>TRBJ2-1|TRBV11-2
CASSLTGRVGEQFF
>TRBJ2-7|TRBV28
CASNTDSTPYEQYF
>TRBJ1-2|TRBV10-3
CAMSDGKYGYTF
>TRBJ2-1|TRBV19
CASTKVRDSPKQFF
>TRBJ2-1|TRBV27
CASSLSTSGEQFF
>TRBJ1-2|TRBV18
CASSEYPRNYGYTF
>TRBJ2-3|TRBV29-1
CSVAQAGGTDTQYF
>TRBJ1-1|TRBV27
CASSLSTQGETEAFF
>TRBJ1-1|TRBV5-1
CASSWTLVQGAGNTEAFF
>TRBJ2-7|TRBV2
CASSEPEGYEQYF
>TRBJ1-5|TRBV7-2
CASSGAVGSNQPQHF
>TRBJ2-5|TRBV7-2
CASSPGLAVQETQYF
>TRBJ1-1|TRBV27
CASRLGGYTEAFF
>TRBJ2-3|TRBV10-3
CASCPQGSTDTQYF
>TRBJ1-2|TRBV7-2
CASRTLGTPSRYGYTF
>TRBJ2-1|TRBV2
CASSDRTSGSGEQFF
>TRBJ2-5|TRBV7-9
CASSLRLSPEETQYF
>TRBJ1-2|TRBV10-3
CAISEYRDDGYTF
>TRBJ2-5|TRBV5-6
CASSPFRETQYF
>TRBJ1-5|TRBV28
CASSPGQGGWQPQHF
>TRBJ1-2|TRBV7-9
CASSLWAGESYGYTF
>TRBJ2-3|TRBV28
CASRSVVNTQYF
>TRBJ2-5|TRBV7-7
CASSLFGKKETQYF
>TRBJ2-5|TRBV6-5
CASSPWVGAGETQYF
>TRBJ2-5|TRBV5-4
CASSSGTRAYQETQYF
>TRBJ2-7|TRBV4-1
CASSQDERALRYEQYF
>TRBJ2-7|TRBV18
CASSAKTGGDEQYF
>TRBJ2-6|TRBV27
CASSLRETGANVLTF
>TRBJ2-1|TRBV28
CASSRPQRGNEQFF
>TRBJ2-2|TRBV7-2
CASSLISGSIGELFF